These 10 T cell receptor beta chains were sequenced from one sample in a study of blood T cell repertoires in COVID-19. Some clones are missing from TCRdb's copy, which holds only in-frame ones; the method was immunoSEQ multiplex PCR. The sample has some 72,000 clones, 85% to 90% seen once. The sample was peripheral blood. The receptors stem from a man aged 50-59 years with active COVID-19.

The rearrangement uses TRBV19 and TRBJ1-5; D gene ambiguous. CDR1 and CDR2 (germline): LNHDA, SQIVND (reference sequence). V was cut by 1 base and J by 5 bases, with 3 bases left in between. The CDR3 has 12 residues. This CDR3 reads CASSIGDQPQHF. CDR3 sequence (DNA): TGTGCCAGTAGTATAGGCGATCAGCCCCAGCATTTT.

The chain joins TRBV19 to TRBJ2-3; 9 nucleotides match TRBD1. This CDR3 contains 14 residues. Germline V gene data show CDR1 as LNHDA and CDR2 as SQIVND (reference sequence). The trim removed 6 bases at V and 5 bases at J, leaving 6 bases unmatched. CDR3 in amino acids: CASSDTGGRDTQYF. For the CDR3, the DNA is TGTGCCAGTAGCGATACAGGGGGCCGAGATACGCAGTATTTT.

The gene calls are TRBV7-6 and TRBJ2-3, with a possible D match to TRBD2 (5 bases). CDR1 SGHVS and CDR2 FNYEAQ come from the germline V gene. The CDR3 loop spans 15 amino acids. Trimming took off 7 bases at V and 4 bases at J, with 18 bases between the two ends. This CDR3 is CASTPGELGPDTQYF. In DNA, the CDR3 is TGTGCCAGCACCCCCGGGGAACTAGGCCCAGATACGCAGTATTTT.

In its sample, this clone was seen once. The CDR3 DNA sequence: TGCGCCAGCAGCCCTGGACAGGGAGGAGATACGCAGTATTTT. Translated: CASSPGQGGDTQYF. V is TRBV4-1 and J is TRBJ2-3; 8 bases agree with TRBD1. J lost 5 bases, V lost 4 bases, and 5 bases had no gene match. The CDR3 is 14 residues long. Germline loops: CDR1 MGHRA, CDR2 YSYEKL.

The V and J genes are TRBV29-1 and TRBJ2-3; TRBD2 matches 7 bases. The CDR3 spans 12 residues. V was clipped by 7 bases and J by 6 bases; unmatched bases: 7. Germline V CDR1 and CDR2: SQVTM, ANQGSEA. CDR3 region: CSGGSGVDTQYF. The CDR3 coding sequence is TGCAGCGGCGGGAGCGGAGTCGATACGCAGTATTTT.

V and J are TRBV29-1 and TRBJ2-3; 10 bases align to TRBD2. The V and J ends lost 7 bases and 7 bases, in that order; junction bases with no gene match: 20. Germline CDR1 is SQVTM and CDR2 is ANQGSEA. The CDR3 has 17 residues. The CDR3 coding sequence is TGCAGCGCCAAAAGAGGATCCCCAGCGGGAGGGCCAAATACGCAGTATTTT. Its translation: CSAKRGSPAGGPNTQYF.

V usage is TRBV28 and J usage is TRBJ1-2, with a possible D match to TRBD1 (5 bases). Germline CDR1 is MDHEN and CDR2 is SYDVKM. The CDR3 has 12 amino acids. V was shortened by 10 bases and J by 5 bases, with 14 bases between the two germline ends. CDR3 DNA: TGTGCCACGGGGGTTCGAGCGTATGGCTACACCTTC. This translates into CATGVRAYGYTF.

This sequence joins TRBV28 and TRBJ2-2; D perhaps matches TRBD2 (6 bases). The V end lost 4 bases, the J end lost 7 bases, and 13 bases lay between the germline ends. Germline-derived CDR1 and CDR2 are MDHEN and SYDVKM. The CDR3 runs 14 residues. CDR3 region: CASSSPGGGGELFF. The CDR3 DNA is TGTGCCAGCAGTTCCCCCGGGGGAGGCGGGGAGCTGTTTTTT. Together with reference TRBV28 and TRBJ2-2, the CDR3 gives the full variable domain: DVKVTQSSRYLVKRTGEKVFLECVQDMDHENMFWYRQDPGLGLRLIYFSYDVKMKEKGDIPEGYSVSREKKERFSLILESASTNQTSMYLCASSSPGGGGELFFGEGSRLTVL.

This clone has a handful of counts. The chain links TRBV6-6 to TRBJ1-4, with D possibly TRBD1 on 6 matching bases. Germline V gene sequence: CDR1 MNHNY, CDR2 SVGAGI (reference sequence). Trimming shortened V by 5 bases and J by 8 bases, and 21 bases separated the two germline ends. This CDR3 has 16 amino acids. As DNA, the CDR3 is TGTGCCAGCAGTCCATCCGGGAGGGGGAAGGGGGAAAAACTGTTTTTT. Translated, it gives CASSPSGRGKGEKLFF.

In its sample, this clone was seen once. The chain uses TRBV3-1 (or the pseudogene TRBV3-2) and TRBJ2-1; TRBD2 matches 11 bases. Trimming cost V 5 bases and J 4 bases; bases outside gene matches: 7. Germline CDR1 LGHDT, CDR2 YNNKEL (reference sequence). The length of the CDR3 is 16 residues. The CDR3: CASSSSTSGNYNEQFF. DNA of the CDR3: TGTGCCAGCAGCTCCTCGACTAGCGGGAATTACAATGAGCAGTTCTTC.